Detailed here is one T cell receptor (beta chain). Original analysis: Reference gene primer amplification gave nucleated cell count estimates. Produced via immunoSEQ multiplex PCR; TCRdb's table is partial and in-frame only. That table supplies the V and J calls and clone size; D and trimming were determined from the DNA. The sample has 210,000 or so clones, approximately 82% seen once; the top ten hold approximately 12%. This sample is drawn from a study of blood T cell repertoires in COVID-19. Across the study: The United States, Italy and Spain supplied acute and convalescent COVID-19 samples. T cells, B-cell-depleted T cells, or PBMCs provided the cDNA or gDNA that served as material.

V gave up 3 bases and J gave up 4 bases; unmatched junction bases: 15. The germline gives CDR1 SSHAT, CDR2 FNYEAQ (reference sequence). The CDR3 runs 19 residues. Input material: peripheral blood. The V call is TRBV7-7, the J call TRBJ2-3, with TRBD1 matching 11 bases. This sequence was found in a woman aged 35 to 49 with acute or convalescent COVID-19. The CDR3 nucleotides are TGTGCCAGCAGCTTCCGATGGACAGGGGGCAATAGTGGTCCAGATACGCAGTATTTT. Protein product: CASSFRWTGGNSGPDTQYF.